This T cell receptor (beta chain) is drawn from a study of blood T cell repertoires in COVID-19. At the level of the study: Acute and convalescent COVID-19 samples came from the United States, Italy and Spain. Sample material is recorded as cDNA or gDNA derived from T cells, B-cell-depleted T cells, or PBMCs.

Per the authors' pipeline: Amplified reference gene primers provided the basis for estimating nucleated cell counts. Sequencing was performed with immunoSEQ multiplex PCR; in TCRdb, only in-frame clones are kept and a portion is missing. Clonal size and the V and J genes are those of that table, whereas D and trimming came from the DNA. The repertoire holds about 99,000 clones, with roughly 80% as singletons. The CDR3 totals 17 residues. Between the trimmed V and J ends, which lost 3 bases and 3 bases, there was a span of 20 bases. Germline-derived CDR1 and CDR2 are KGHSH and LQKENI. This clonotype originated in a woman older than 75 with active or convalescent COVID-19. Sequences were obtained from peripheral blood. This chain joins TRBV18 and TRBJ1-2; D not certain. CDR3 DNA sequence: TGTGCCAGCTCACCGGCTCAAGGACTCGATGACTACTATGGCTACACCTTC. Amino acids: CASSPAQGLDDYYGYTF.